These 10 T cell receptor beta chains came from one sample sequenced in a study of blood T cell repertoires in COVID-19. Clones were read by immunoSEQ multiplex PCR, and TCRdb kept only the in-frame ones, dropping some. This sample has fewer than 200,000 clones, with around 74% found just once. Sequencing was done on a sample of peripheral blood. The receptor set was obtained from an elderly woman with acute or convalescent COVID-19.

CDR3 sequence reads: CASSPLREQATNEKLFF. The CDR3 nucleotides are TGTGCCAGCTCACCACTCCGAGAACAGGCAACTAATGAAAAACTGTTTTTT. V usage is TRBV18 and J usage is TRBJ1-4; tentatively, D is TRBD1 (5 bases). V lost 1 base and J 0 bases, leaving 12 bases between the germline ends. This CDR3 comprises 17 residues. Germline V gene lookup returns CDR1 KGHSH and CDR2 LQKENI.

The rearrangement links TRBV3-1 (or the pseudogene TRBV3-2) to TRBJ2-1, with a weak D call TRBD1 (5 bases). The germline gives CDR1 LGHDT, CDR2 YNNKEL (reference sequence). The CDR3 is 12 residues long. The ends were cut back, 3 bases at V and 8 bases at J, with 8 bases in the middle. The CDR3 spells CASSQGRDEQFF. CDR3 nucleotides: TGTGCCAGCAGCCAGGGGCGAGATGAGCAGTTCTTC.

The chain combines TRBV27 with TRBJ2-1, with TRBD2 matching 7 bases. Germline trimming cut 10 bases from V and 0 bases from J; bases unmatched to any gene: 6. Germline CDR1 MNHEY, CDR2 SMNVEV (reference sequence). CDR3 length: 14 amino acids. CDR3 in amino acids: CATQRDYSYNEQFF. The CDR3 nucleotides read TGTGCCACCCAGAGGGACTACTCCTACAATGAGCAGTTCTTC.

The genes are TRBV18 and TRBJ2-1; 10 nucleotides line up with TRBD2. V was pared by 6 bases and J by 7 bases, with 15 bases of the junction left unmatched. The CDR3 has 17 amino acids. Per the germline V gene, CDR1 is KGHSH and CDR2 is LQKENI. Written as DNA, the CDR3 is TGTGCCAGCTCGGACTTCCGAACGAGCGGGAGGGGAAATGAGCAGTTCTTC. Protein sequence: CASSDFRTSGRGNEQFF.

V usage is TRBV28 and J usage is TRBJ1-5; possible D gene TRBD1, 6 bases. CDR1 and CDR2 (germline): MDHEN, SYDVKM. The V end was cut by 5 bases, the J end by 6 bases, with 14 bases between. The CDR3 runs to 14 residues. CDR3 DNA: TGTGCCAGCAGTCTAGGACAGCTTTTTCAGCCCCAGCATTTT. It encodes CASSLGQLFQPQHF.

The chain uses TRBV4-1 and TRBJ2-7; no clear D gene. Germline CDR1 and CDR2: MGHRA and YSYEKL. The CDR3 is 14 residues long. V was shortened by 1 base and J by 3 bases, with 10 bases between the two germline ends. CDR3: CASSQGAGVYEQYF. The CDR3 DNA reads as TGCGCCAGCAGCCAAGGAGCCGGTGTCTACGAGCAGTACTTC.

The chain employs TRBV27 and TRBJ2-3, with 15 nucleotides matching TRBD2. Germline-derived CDR1 and CDR2 are MNHEY and SMNVEV (reference sequence). The CDR3 spans 18 residues. V was clipped by 5 bases and J by 4 bases; unmatched bases: 10. In DNA, the CDR3 is TGTGCCAGCAGTCTTGGACTAGCGGGAGGGAGGGTCCCAGATACGCAGTATTTT. This translates into CASSLGLAGGRVPDTQYF.

The chain is built from TRBV19 and TRBJ2-3; 9 nucleotides agree with TRBD2. V shed 5 bases and J 0 bases; nucleotides not matched to a gene: 6. In germline, CDR1 is LNHDA, CDR2 SQIVND (reference sequence). There are 16 residues in the CDR3. The CDR3 is CASSLGTSTSTDTQYF. The DNA of the CDR3 is TGTGCCAGTAGTCTCGGGACTAGCACCAGCACAGATACGCAGTATTTT.

The chain employs TRBV7-6 and TRBJ1-4; TRBD1 might be the D (5 bases). The V gene lost 5 bases and the J gene lost 7 bases, with 14 bases spanning the gap. CDR1 SGHVS and CDR2 FNYEAQ come from the germline V gene. The CDR3 covers 14 residues. CDR3 sequence: CASSQLQGGEKLFF. The CDR3 nucleotides read TGTGCCAGCAGCCAATTGCAGGGTGGTGAAAAACTGTTTTTT.

The rearrangement links TRBV28 to TRBJ2-1, with a weak D call TRBD2 (5 bases). Trimming removed 7 bases from V and 3 bases from J, with 10 bases in between. The germline gives CDR1 MDHEN, CDR2 SYDVKM. The CDR3 contains 13 residues. Here the CDR3 DNA reads TGTGCCAGCACCCTAAGCGGCTACAATGAGCAGTTCTTC. Translated, it gives CASTLSGYNEQFF.